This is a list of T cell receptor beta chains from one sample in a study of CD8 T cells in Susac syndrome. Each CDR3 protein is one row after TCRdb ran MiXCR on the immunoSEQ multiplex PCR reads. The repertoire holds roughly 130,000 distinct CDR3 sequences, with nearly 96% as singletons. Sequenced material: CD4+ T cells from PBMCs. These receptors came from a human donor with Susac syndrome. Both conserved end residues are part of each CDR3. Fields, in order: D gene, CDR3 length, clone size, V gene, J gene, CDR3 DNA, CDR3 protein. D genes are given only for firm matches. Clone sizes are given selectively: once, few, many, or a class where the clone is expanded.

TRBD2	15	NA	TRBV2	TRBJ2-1	TGTGCCAGCAGTGAAGGACTAGCGGGAAGCGGTGAGCAGTTCTTC	CASSEGLAGSGEQFF
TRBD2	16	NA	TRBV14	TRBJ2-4	TGTGCCAGCAGCCAAGATAATGGTAGCGGGAGGTACATTCAGTACTTC	CASSQDNGSGRYIQYF
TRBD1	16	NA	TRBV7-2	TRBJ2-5	TGTGCCAGCAGTCGCCGGCGGACAGGGGAAGGGGAGACCCAGTACTTC	CASSRRRTGEGETQYF
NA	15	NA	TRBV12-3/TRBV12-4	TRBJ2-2	TGTGCCAGCAGGGCAGGGACGACTCTGACCGGGGAGCTGTTTTTT	CASRAGTTLTGELFF
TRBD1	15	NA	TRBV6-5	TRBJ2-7	TGTGCCAGCAGTTCCCTCAGGACAGGATCCTACGAGCAGTACTTC	CASSSLRTGSYEQYF
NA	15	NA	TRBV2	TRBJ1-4	TGTGCCAGCAGTGAAGACCGGTCCGCCAGGGAAAAACTGTTTTTT	CASSEDRSAREKLFF
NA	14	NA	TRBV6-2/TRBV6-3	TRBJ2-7	TGTGCCAGCAGTGGGACACCCGGCATATACGAGCAGTACTTC	CASSGTPGIYEQYF
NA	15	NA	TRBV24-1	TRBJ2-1	TGTGCCACCAGTGGGCAGGTAAGCCCCTACAATGAGCAGTTCTTC	CATSGQVSPYNEQFF
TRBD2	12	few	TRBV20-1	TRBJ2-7	TGCAGTGCTAGGGCGGGAGCCTACGAGCAGTACTTC	CSARAGAYEQYF
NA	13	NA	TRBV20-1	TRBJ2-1	TGCAGTGCTAGTTTTGAGGGATGGGATGAGCAGTTCTTC	CSASFEGWDEQFF
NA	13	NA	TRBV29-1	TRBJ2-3	TGCAGCGTTGACCCTGGGGACACAGATACGCAGTATTTT	CSVDPGDTDTQYF
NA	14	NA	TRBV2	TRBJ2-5	TGTGCCAGCAGCCTGACAGGCGTCCAAGAGACCCAGTACTTC	CASSLTGVQETQYF
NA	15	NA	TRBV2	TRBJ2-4	TGTGCCAGCAGGATTGGCAGAGGCGCCAAAAACATTCAGTACTTC	CASRIGRGAKNIQYF
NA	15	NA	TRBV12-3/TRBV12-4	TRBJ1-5	TGTGCCAGCAGTCCAACGACAGTTAGCAATCAGCCCCAGCATTTT	CASSPTTVSNQPQHF
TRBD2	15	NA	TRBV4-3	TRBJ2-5	TGCGCCAGCAGCCAAGAAGCGGGAGTAGGGGAGACCCAGTACTTC	CASSQEAGVGETQYF
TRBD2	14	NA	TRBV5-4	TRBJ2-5	TGTGCCAGCAGCTGGGGACTAGCGGTAGAGACCCAGTACTTC	CASSWGLAVETQYF
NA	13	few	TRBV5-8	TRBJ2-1	TGTGCCAGCAGCCATCGACTTGACAATGAGCAGTTCTTC	CASSHRLDNEQFF
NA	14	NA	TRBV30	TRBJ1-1	TGTGCCTGGAGTGTACATGGGGGGAACACTGAAGCTTTCTTT	CAWSVHGGNTEAFF
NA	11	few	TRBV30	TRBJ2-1	TGTGCCTGGAGTTTCCACAATGAGCAGTTCTTC	CAWSFHNEQFF
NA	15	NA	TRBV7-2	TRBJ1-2	TGTGCCAGCAGCCCCCAGGGTCGGGTGTCGGGCGGCTACACCTTC	CASSPQGRVSGGYTF
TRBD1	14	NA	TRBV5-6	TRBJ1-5	TGTGCCAGCAGCCTGGGACAGATAAATCAGCCCCAGCATTTT	CASSLGQINQPQHF
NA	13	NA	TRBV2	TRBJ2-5	TGTGCCAGCAGTGAAAGTGTACAAGAGACCCAGTACTTC	CASSESVQETQYF
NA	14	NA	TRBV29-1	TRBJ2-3	TGCAGCGTCAACGGGGTGTTGGCCACAGATACGCAGTATTTT	CSVNGVLATDTQYF
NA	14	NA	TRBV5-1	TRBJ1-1	TGCGCCAGCAGCTTGGACGTGAGGAACACTGAAGCTTTCTTT	CASSLDVRNTEAFF
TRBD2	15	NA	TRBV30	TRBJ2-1	TGTGCCTGGAGTCGACTAGCGGGAGTCTACAATGAGCAGTTCTTC	CAWSRLAGVYNEQFF
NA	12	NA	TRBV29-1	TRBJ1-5	TGCAGCGTTGAGACAGACAATCAGCCCCAGCATTTT	CSVETDNQPQHF
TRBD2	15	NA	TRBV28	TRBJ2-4	TGTGCCAGCAGTACTAGCGCTCCTCCCAAAAACATTCAGTACTTC	CASSTSAPPKNIQYF
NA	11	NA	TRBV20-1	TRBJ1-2	TGCAGTGCTTGGGGGCTCGGTGGCTACACCTTC	CSAWGLGGYTF
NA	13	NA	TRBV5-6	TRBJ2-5	TGTGCCAGCAGCTTGGACGGCCCAGAGACCCAGTACTTC	CASSLDGPETQYF
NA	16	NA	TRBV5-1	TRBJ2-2	TGCGCCAGCAGCAAGCGGCCAGTCGCGAACACCGGGGAGCTGTTTTTT	CASSKRPVANTGELFF
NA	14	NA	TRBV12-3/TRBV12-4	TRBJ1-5	TGTGCCAGCAGCCTGAGATTACCCAATCAGCCCCAGCATTTT	CASSLRLPNQPQHF
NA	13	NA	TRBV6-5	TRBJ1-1	TGTGCCAGCAGTTACTCGAGGTCTAGAGAAGCTTTCTTT	CASSYSRSREAFF
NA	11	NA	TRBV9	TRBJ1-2	TGTGCCAGCAGCGCGACTTATGGCTACACCTTC	CASSATYGYTF
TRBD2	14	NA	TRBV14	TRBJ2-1	TGTGCCAGCAGCCAGAGCGGGAGTTACAATGAGCAGTTCTTC	CASSQSGSYNEQFF
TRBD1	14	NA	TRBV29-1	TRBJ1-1	TGCAGCGCCCGGGACAGGGAGAGGTACACTGAAGCTTTCTTT	CSARDRERYTEAFF
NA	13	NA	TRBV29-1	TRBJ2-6	TGCAGCGTGCGGACGGGTGGGGCCAACGTCCTGACTTTC	CSVRTGGANVLTF
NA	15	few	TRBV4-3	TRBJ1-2	TGCGCCAGCAGCCAAGACGACAGCTGGAACTATGGCTACACCTTC	CASSQDDSWNYGYTF
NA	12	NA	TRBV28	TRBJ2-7	TGTGCCAGCAGTTTTGGCACCTACGAGCAGTACTTC	CASSFGTYEQYF
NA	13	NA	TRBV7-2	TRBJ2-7	TGTGCCAGCAGCTTAGGAGGGAAGAACGAGCAGTACTTC	CASSLGGKNEQYF
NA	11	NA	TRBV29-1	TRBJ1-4	TGCAGCGTTGAAGAGAGTGAAAAACTGTTTTTT	CSVEESEKLFF
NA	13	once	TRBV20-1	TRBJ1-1	TGCAGTGCGCTCCGACAGACGAACACTGAAGCTTTCTTT	CSALRQTNTEAFF
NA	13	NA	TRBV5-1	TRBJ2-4	TGCGCCAGCAGTCCAGGAGGAGAAAACATTCAGTACTTC	CASSPGGENIQYF
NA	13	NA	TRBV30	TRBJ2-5	TGTGCCTGGAGTGGCGAACTCCTGGGGACCCAGTACTTC	CAWSGELLGTQYF
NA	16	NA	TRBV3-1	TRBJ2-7	TGTGCCAGCAGCCAAGACGGGGCCTGGGCAGTCTACGAGCAGTACTTC	CASSQDGAWAVYEQYF
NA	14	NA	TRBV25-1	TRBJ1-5	TGTGCCAGCAGTGAATATAATAGCAATCAGCCCCAGCATTTT	CASSEYNSNQPQHF
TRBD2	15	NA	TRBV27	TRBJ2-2	TGTGCCAGCAGTTTGGGGAGGGTGAACACCGGGGAGCTGTTTTTT	CASSLGRVNTGELFF
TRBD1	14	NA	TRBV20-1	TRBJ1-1	TGCAGTGCTAGAGACCCGACAGGGTACACTGAAGCTTTCTTT	CSARDPTGYTEAFF
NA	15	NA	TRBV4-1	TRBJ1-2	TGCGCCAGCAGCCAAGATATGGGCAGGGACTATGGCTACACCTTC	CASSQDMGRDYGYTF
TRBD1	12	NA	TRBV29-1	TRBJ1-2	TGCAGCGCCTTGGACAGGGACCATGGCTACACCTTC	CSALDRDHGYTF
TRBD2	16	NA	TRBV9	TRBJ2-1	TGTGCCAGCAGCGCCCTAGCGGGGGTCTCCTACAATGAGCAGTTCTTC	CASSALAGVSYNEQFF
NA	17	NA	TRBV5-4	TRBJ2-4	TGTGCCAGCAGCCAGGGCGGAACAGGAGAAGCCAAAAACATTCAGTACTTC	CASSQGGTGEAKNIQYF
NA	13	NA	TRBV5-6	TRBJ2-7	TGTGCCAGCAGTTGGGGACCGGCCTACGAGCAGTACTTC	CASSWGPAYEQYF
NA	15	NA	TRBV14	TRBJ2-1	TGTGCCAGCAGCCACGGACAGATATCCTACAATGAGCAGTTCTTC	CASSHGQISYNEQFF
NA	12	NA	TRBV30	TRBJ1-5	TGTGCCTGGAGTGTACTCAGTCAGCCCCAGCATTTT	CAWSVLSQPQHF
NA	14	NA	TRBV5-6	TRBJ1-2	TGTGCCAGCAGCCCTCCCGCGCGTAACTATGGCTACACCTTC	CASSPPARNYGYTF
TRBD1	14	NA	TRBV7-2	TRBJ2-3	TGTGCCAGCAGCCAACAGGGGTACACAGATACGCAGTATTTT	CASSQQGYTDTQYF
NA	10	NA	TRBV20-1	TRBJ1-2	TGCAGTGCTAAGGAAGAGGGAGACACCTTC	CSAKEEGDTF
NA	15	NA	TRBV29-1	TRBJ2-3	TGCAGCGTTGACACAGGGTCTTTTAGCACAGATACGCAGTATTTT	CSVDTGSFSTDTQYF
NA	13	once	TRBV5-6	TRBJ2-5	TGTGCCAGCAGCGGGCGTGGGCGGGAGACCCAGTACTTC	CASSGRGRETQYF